Described below is a single T cell receptor (beta chain) sequence and its context. Ten or more counts support this clonotype. The antigen this receptor binds is unknown. At one of its ends the junction is not consistent with the germline gene, which may arise from a read error. The germline V gene specifies SGHRS as CDR1 and YFSETQ as CDR2. The CDR3 starts with the cysteine, ends with the phenylalanine, and has 11 residues. Of all the DNA, just the CDR3 is kept, 33 bases in frame from base 1. Library prep was done by 5' RACE. Sequencing relied on an Illumina HiSeq 2000. A universal primer binding site was introduced by template switching, and a unique molecular identifier was present in the final cDNA, enabling accurate counting of TCR cDNA molecules. Specific primers in the conserved constant-segment region were used to synthesize first-strand cDNA for TCR alpha and beta chains. To control for contamination, every cDNA library was double barcoded, receiving both a SMART-Mk sample barcode and Illumina barcodes. Two successive PCR steps introduced TruSeq adapter sequences along with Illumina sample barcodes. TCR alpha and beta cDNA libraries were sequenced on the Illumina HiSeq platform with custom primers. On the authors' methods: MiGEC processed the raw reads to extract unique molecular identifiers, while MiXCR was used to determine the CDR3 positions. Recombination models were inferred per individual with the repgenHMM and IGoR tools using an EM algorithm. The analysis of shared clonotypes was done with the tcR package in R, with sharing normalized by the product of cloneset sizes. Out-of-frame nonproductive sequences were analyzed to study raw recombination free of thymic and clonal selection effects. TCRdb applied fastp at Q25 and MiXCR to the public reads, then kept only in-frame beta chains. Identical CDR3 proteins give one entry, which carries the most common genes and DNA. What appears here as the V and J calls and clone size reflects TCRdb's work, not the paper's. In this sample the table shows approximately 690,000 distinct CDR3 sequences, 5.5% to 7.5% of which occur a single time. 1.5% to 2% of the sample is held by the ten biggest clonotypes.

The record originates from a study of identical twins (dated by TCRdb to 2016 to 2017). For context, the study as a whole: To test whether fetal clonotypes persist, this study deep-sequenced TCR alpha and beta repertoires from monozygotic twins, from unrelated adults of various ages, and from cord blood. To rule out contamination, replicate twin experiments were performed at different times with different library preparation protocols. What the study reported, not specific to this receptor: Out-of-frame TCR alpha sequences shared between twins showed an excess of low generation-probability sequences compared with coincidental sharing between unrelated individuals. Fewer insertions were carried by abundant cord blood beta clonotypes; a weaker similar trend was observed in young adult naive repertoires, while no such trend was observed in memory repertoires. The excess sharing between twins in beta out-of-frame sequences was weaker because fewer shared sequences reduced the signal-to-noise ratio. Conclusions relied on cross-sectional statistical analysis, since the same donors could not be followed over many years. Invariant T cells such as MAIT and iNKT could partly confound zero-insertion analyses, though diverse VJ usage argued against this for most clonotypes. Out-of-frame TCR alpha sharing in monozygotic twins was systematically underestimated by recombination models, whereas sharing between unrelated individuals was in agreement with the recombination models.

Only healthy Caucasian donors were included. The researchers also sequenced three unrelated adults who were not twins: a male aged 18 to 30, a male aged 50 to 60, and a female aged 50 to 60. Using Miltenyi CD45RO+ enrichment and human naive T-cell isolation kits, memory (CD45RO+) and naive T cells were isolated from PBMC. Sequencing was done on a sample of naive T cells sorted from blood. The cell subset or site label, read with the paper, signifies: cells isolated with a human naive T-cell isolation kit. The chain joins TRBV5-1 to TRBJ1-2, with the D gene call left open. The clonotype was recovered from a man between 18 and 29 years old in good health. The CDR3 region: CASSSGYGYTF. The nucleotide sequence reads TGTGCCAGTTCAAGTGGCTATGGCTACACCTTC.